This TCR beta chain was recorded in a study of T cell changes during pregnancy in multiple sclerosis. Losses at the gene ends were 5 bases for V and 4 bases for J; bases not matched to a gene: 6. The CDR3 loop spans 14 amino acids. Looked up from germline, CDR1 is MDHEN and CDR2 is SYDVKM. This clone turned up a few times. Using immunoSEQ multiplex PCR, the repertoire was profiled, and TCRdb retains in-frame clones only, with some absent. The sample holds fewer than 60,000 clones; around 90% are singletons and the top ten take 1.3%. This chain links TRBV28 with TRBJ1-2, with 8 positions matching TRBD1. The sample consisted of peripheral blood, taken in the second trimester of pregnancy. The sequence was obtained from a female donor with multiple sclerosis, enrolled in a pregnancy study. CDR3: CASSAPGQGYGYTF. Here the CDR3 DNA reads TGTGCCAGCAGTGCCCCAGGACAGGGCTATGGCTACACCTTC.